Detailed here is one T cell receptor beta chain. This CDR3 spans 15 amino acids. Germline values: CDR1 SGHRS, CDR2 YFSETQ. Trimming pared 2 bases from V and 6 bases from J, leaving 17 bases between. Profiling relied on immunoSEQ multiplex PCR, and the TCRdb table lists in-frame clones only, not all of them. This sample has about 290,000 clones, with around nine tenths found just once. The data originate from a study of blood T cell repertoires in COVID-19. Sequencing was carried out using PBMCs or T cells enriched from blood (not recorded which). This rearrangement joins TRBV5-1 to TRBJ1-1; perhaps TRBD1 as D (6 bases). The clonotype originates from a woman aged 35 to 49 who had recovered from COVID-19. The CDR3 reads CASSLESLRTAEAFF. The CDR3, as DNA: TGCGCCAGCAGCTTAGAGTCCCTACGGACAGCTGAAGCTTTCTTT.